Below, one TCR beta chain is given with its context. The data are from a study of T cell changes during pregnancy in multiple sclerosis. Germline V gene sequence: CDR1 SGHTA, CDR2 FQGNSA. With 2 bases clipped from V and 7 bases from J, the junction kept 7 bases outside the gene matches. The CDR3 contains 14 residues. The repertoire was sequenced with immunoSEQ multiplex PCR; TCRdb's copy has only in-frame clones and lacks some. The sample yields about 36,000 clones, 85% to 95% seen once. This receptor was taken from a female donor in good health, enrolled as a control in a pregnancy study. This sequence joins TRBV7-2 and TRBJ1-1; TRBD1 aligns across 7 bases. Sequenced here: CD4+ T cells from peripheral blood mononuclear cells, sampled in the third trimester of pregnancy. CDR3 in DNA: TGTGCCAGCAGCTTATTTGTAGGGGGCGATGAAGCTTTCTTT. The encoded protein is CASSLFVGGDEAFF. The complete variable domain, with remaining parts taken from reference TRBV7-2 and TRBJ1-1, reads GAGVSQSPSNKVTEKGKDVELRCDPISGHTALYWYRQSLGQGLEFLIYFQGNSAPDKSGLPSDRFSAERTGGSVSTLTIQRTQQEDSAVYLCASSLFVGGDEAFFGQGTRLTVV.